Listed below are T cell receptor beta chains from one sample, sequenced in a study of shared clonotypes between healthy human individuals. Profiling relied on immunoSEQ multiplex PCR, and the TCRdb table lists in-frame clones only, not all of them. The table records roughly 1,800,000 clones, roughly 94% of them present only once. The sequenced sample was naive CD8+ T cells sorted from blood. These receptors originate from a man aged 18 to 29 in good health. Each CDR3 is given with its conserved first and last residue. The order of the fields is clone size, D gene, J gene, V gene, CDR3 length, CDR3 DNA, CDR3 protein. The D gene is left open where the match is weak. A row's size may be missing; if present it is once, few, many or a size class.

clone_size: few
d_call: TRBD1
j_call: TRBJ1-5
v_call: TRBV28
cdr3_length: 15
cdr3_nt: TGTGCCAGCTCGGGACAGGGGTCTAGCAATCAGCCCCAGCATTTT
cdr3_aa: CASSGQGSSNQPQHF

clone_size: .
d_call: .
j_call: TRBJ1-2
v_call: TRBV4-2
cdr3_length: 15
cdr3_nt: TGTGCCAGCAGCCAACCAATCGACACTCACTATGGCTACACCTTC
cdr3_aa: CASSQPIDTHYGYTF

clone_size: .
d_call: TRBD1
j_call: TRBJ1-2
v_call: TRBV11-2
cdr3_length: 13
cdr3_nt: TGTGCCAGCACCGCACAGGGGGCACGGGGCTACACCTTC
cdr3_aa: CASTAQGARGYTF

clone_size: few
d_call: TRBD1
j_call: TRBJ1-2
v_call: TRBV10-3
cdr3_length: 13
cdr3_nt: TGTGCCATCAGTTCACAGGGGACGGATGGCTACACCTTC
cdr3_aa: CAISSQGTDGYTF

clone_size: once
d_call: .
j_call: TRBJ2-5
v_call: TRBV9
cdr3_length: 15
cdr3_nt: TGTGCCAGCAGCGTAGGGGCAGGGGAAGAAGAGACCCAGTACTTC
cdr3_aa: CASSVGAGEEETQYF

clone_size: .
d_call: .
j_call: TRBJ2-5
v_call: TRBV27
cdr3_length: 14
cdr3_nt: TGTGCCAGCAGTTTAGGCGGGTCTCAGGAGACCCAGTACTTC
cdr3_aa: CASSLGGSQETQYF

clone_size: .
d_call: .
j_call: TRBJ1-4
v_call: TRBV2
cdr3_length: 13
cdr3_nt: TGTGCCAGCACTCCGCCGTTTAATGAAAAACTGTTTTTT
cdr3_aa: CASTPPFNEKLFF

clone_size: .
d_call: TRBD2
j_call: TRBJ2-4
v_call: TRBV2
cdr3_length: 21
cdr3_nt: TGTGCCAGCAGTATCACCCCTGGGGGGGACCTCTCCCACCTAGCCAAAAACATTCAGTACTTC
cdr3_aa: CASSITPGGDLSHLAKNIQYF

clone_size: .
d_call: .
j_call: TRBJ2-7
v_call: TRBV5-4
cdr3_length: 14
cdr3_nt: TGTGCCAGCAGCCCGGACTCCTCTGTGTTTGAGCAGTACTTC
cdr3_aa: CASSPDSSVFEQYF

clone_size: .
d_call: .
j_call: TRBJ2-1
v_call: TRBV30
cdr3_length: 14
cdr3_nt: TGTGCCTGGAGTTCGAGTGGGTCCTACAATGAGCAGTTCTTC
cdr3_aa: CAWSSSGSYNEQFF

clone_size: .
d_call: .
j_call: TRBJ2-3
v_call: TRBV4-3
cdr3_length: 17
cdr3_nt: TGCGCCAGCAGCCAAGATCCCCCGTCGGGGTTCGCAGATACGCAGTATTTT
cdr3_aa: CASSQDPPSGFADTQYF

clone_size: few
d_call: .
j_call: TRBJ1-2
v_call: TRBV6-5
cdr3_length: 15
cdr3_nt: TGTGCCAGTCGCCCCGATGGAGGGCGGATGGATGGCTACACCTTC
cdr3_aa: CASRPDGGRMDGYTF

clone_size: .
d_call: .
j_call: TRBJ1-1
v_call: TRBV9
cdr3_length: 14
cdr3_nt: TGTGCCAGCAGCGTAGGTACAGGGTCAACTGAAGCTTTCTTT
cdr3_aa: CASSVGTGSTEAFF

clone_size: .
d_call: .
j_call: TRBJ1-2
v_call: TRBV6-5
cdr3_length: 13
cdr3_nt: TGTGCCAGCAGTTACGGGGGGGCGTACGGCTACACCTTC
cdr3_aa: CASSYGGAYGYTF

clone_size: .
d_call: TRBD1
j_call: TRBJ1-4
v_call: TRBV27
cdr3_length: 16
cdr3_nt: TGTGCCAGCAGCGCCGACAGGGGGGAGGATAATGAAAAACTGTTTTTT
cdr3_aa: CASSADRGEDNEKLFF

clone_size: .
d_call: TRBD1
j_call: TRBJ2-7
v_call: TRBV6-6
cdr3_length: 15
cdr3_nt: TGTGCCAGCGGACGCTCCGGGACAGGGGCGGAAGAGCAGTACTTC
cdr3_aa: CASGRSGTGAEEQYF

clone_size: .
d_call: .
j_call: TRBJ1-2
v_call: TRBV9
cdr3_length: 14
cdr3_nt: TGTGCCAGCAGCGTAGTCACAGCGAGTGGTGGCTACACCTTC
cdr3_aa: CASSVVTASGGYTF

clone_size: once
d_call: .
j_call: TRBJ2-7
v_call: TRBV9
cdr3_length: 16
cdr3_nt: TGTGCCAGCAGCGTCGGCACCGGGACTGACTCCTACGAGCAGTACTTC
cdr3_aa: CASSVGTGTDSYEQYF

clone_size: .
d_call: .
j_call: TRBJ2-1
v_call: TRBV5-4
cdr3_length: 14
cdr3_nt: TGTGCCAGCTCGGAGGGGCAATCCTACAATGAGCAGTTCTTC
cdr3_aa: CASSEGQSYNEQFF

clone_size: .
d_call: .
j_call: TRBJ1-5
v_call: TRBV5-8
cdr3_length: 16
cdr3_nt: TGTGCCAGCAGCTTGGCGGCAGAGAATAGCAATCAGCCCCAGCATTTT
cdr3_aa: CASSLAAENSNQPQHF

clone_size: .
d_call: .
j_call: TRBJ2-5
v_call: TRBV5-6
cdr3_length: 12
cdr3_nt: TGTGCCAGCGGCCAGGAACAAGAGACCCAGTACTTC
cdr3_aa: CASGQEQETQYF

clone_size: .
d_call: .
j_call: TRBJ1-2
v_call: TRBV5-1
cdr3_length: 14
cdr3_nt: TGCGCCAGCAGCTTGGGACAAGACTACTTATCCTACACCTTC
cdr3_aa: CASSLGQDYLSYTF

clone_size: .
d_call: TRBD2
j_call: TRBJ2-1
v_call: TRBV28
cdr3_length: 17
cdr3_nt: TGTGCCAGCAGTTTAGCCCCTCGTCGGGGGGGAGTGAATGAGCAGTTCTTC
cdr3_aa: CASSLAPRRGGVNEQFF

clone_size: .
d_call: .
j_call: TRBJ2-1
v_call: TRBV18
cdr3_length: 16
cdr3_nt: TGTGCCAGCTCACCCCCTCTGGGGGACCCCTACAATGAGCAGTTCTTC
cdr3_aa: CASSPPLGDPYNEQFF

clone_size: .
d_call: .
j_call: TRBJ2-2
v_call: TRBV29-1
cdr3_length: 11
cdr3_nt: TGCAGCGTGCTGGAATTCGGGGAGCTGTTTTTT
cdr3_aa: CSVLEFGELFF

clone_size: few
d_call: TRBD1
j_call: TRBJ2-7
v_call: TRBV19
cdr3_length: 14
cdr3_nt: TGTGCCAGTAGTTGGACAGGCAGCTCCTACGAGCAGTACTTC
cdr3_aa: CASSWTGSSYEQYF

clone_size: .
d_call: TRBD1
j_call: TRBJ1-1
v_call: TRBV28
cdr3_length: 13
cdr3_nt: TGTGCCAGCGCGGGGACAGCCTTTATAGAAGCTTTCTTT
cdr3_aa: CASAGTAFIEAFF

clone_size: .
d_call: .
j_call: TRBJ1-1
v_call: TRBV28
cdr3_length: 14
cdr3_nt: TGTGCCAGCAGTTTAGGGACCGGTGGGACTGAAGCTTTCTTT
cdr3_aa: CASSLGTGGTEAFF

clone_size: .
d_call: .
j_call: TRBJ1-2
v_call: TRBV9
cdr3_length: 15
cdr3_nt: TGTGCCAGCAGCGTAGGTCTGGGATTCAACTATGGCTACACCTTC
cdr3_aa: CASSVGLGFNYGYTF

clone_size: .
d_call: .
j_call: TRBJ2-2
v_call: TRBV30
cdr3_length: 14
cdr3_nt: TGTGCCTGGGAGGCGGGGCCGGGCACCGGGGAGCTGTTTTTT
cdr3_aa: CAWEAGPGTGELFF

clone_size: .
d_call: TRBD1
j_call: TRBJ1-2
v_call: TRBV7-9
cdr3_length: 15
cdr3_nt: TGTGCCAGCAGATCCGGGACAGGGAGCCTCTATGGCTACACCTTC
cdr3_aa: CASRSGTGSLYGYTF

clone_size: .
d_call: TRBD1
j_call: TRBJ1-5
v_call: TRBV27
cdr3_length: 14
cdr3_nt: TGTGCCAGCAGCCCTCAGGGGGGCTATCAGCCCCAGCATTTT
cdr3_aa: CASSPQGGYQPQHF

clone_size: .
d_call: TRBD1
j_call: TRBJ2-1
v_call: TRBV27
cdr3_length: 17
cdr3_nt: TGTGCCAGCAGTCTCACTCCGGGACAGGGTTTCCTAAATGAGCAGTTCTTC
cdr3_aa: CASSLTPGQGFLNEQFF